This entry lists 6 T cell receptor beta chains sequenced from one sample in a study of cytomegalovirus exposure and HLA in healthy donors. Sequencing was performed with immunoSEQ multiplex PCR; in TCRdb, only in-frame clones are kept and a portion is missing. Here the sample spans 150,000 to 200,000 clones, approximately 88% being singletons. The sequenced sample consisted of PBMCs. These receptors were taken from a man aged 25-45 years in good health and CMV-seropositive.

The V and J genes are TRBV14 and TRBJ2-7; TRBD1 is a possible D gene (5 bases). V was pared by 5 bases and J by 0 bases, with 8 bases between. Germline CDR1 is SGHDN and CDR2 is FVKESK. CDR3 length: 13 residues. The DNA for the CDR3 is TGTGCCAGCAGCTGGACAAGCTCCTACGAGCAGTACTTC. Residues: CASSWTSSYEQYF.

The chain carries TRBV5-1 and TRBJ2-1; 9 bases agree with TRBD1. There are 15 residues in the CDR3. Germline V gives CDR1 SGHRS, CDR2 YFSETQ. V was pared by 0 bases and J by 8 bases, with 6 bases of the junction left unmatched. The CDR3, as DNA: TGCGCCAGCAGCTTGGAGGACAGGGGCTGGGATGAGCAGTTCTTC. It is translated as CASSLEDRGWDEQFF.

The genes are TRBV27 and TRBJ2-5, with D perhaps matching TRBD2 (6 bases). Trimming stripped 3 bases from V and 5 bases from J, with 16 bases between. Germline assignment: CDR1 MNHEY and CDR2 SMNVEV (reference sequence). This CDR3 comprises 15 residues. The CDR3 DNA reads as TGTGCCAGCAGTTTGAAAGGAGGGGTAGTTGAGACCCAGTACTTC. Its translation is CASSLKGGVVETQYF.

This chain uses TRBV5-6 with TRBJ2-7; D might be TRBD1 (6 bases). Deletions cut 0 bases from V and 3 bases from J, with 16 bases between. The CDR3 runs to 16 residues. The germline gives CDR1 SGHDT, CDR2 YYEEEE. CDR3 DNA: TGTGCCAGCAGCTTGGCGGCTGACAGGTTCGGCTACGAGCAGTACTTC. Amino acids: CASSLAADRFGYEQYF. The full variable domain, in which reference TRBV5-6 and TRBJ2-7 provide the parts outside the CDR3, is DAGVTQSPTHLIKTRGQQVTLRCSPKSGHDTVSWYQQALGQGPQFIFQYYEEEERQRGNFPDRFSGHQFPNYSSELNVNALLLGDSALYLCASSLAADRFGYEQYFGPGTRLTVT.

This clone was recorded a few times. The chain joins TRBV30 to TRBJ1-5; TRBD1 is a possible D gene (5 bases). Germline V CDR1 and CDR2: GTSNPN, SVGIG (reference sequence). V dropped 1 base and J dropped 3 bases, with 10 bases sitting between them. The CDR3 contains 14 residues. CDR3 loop: CAWSGGELNQPQHF. In DNA, the CDR3 is TGTGCCTGGAGTGGGGGGGAGCTCAATCAGCCCCAGCATTTT. The variable domain in full, completed from reference TRBV30 and TRBJ1-5, reads SQTIHQWPATLVQPVGSPLSLECTVEGTSNPNLYWYRQAAGRGLQLLFYSVGIGQISSEVPQNLSASRPQDRQFILSSKKLLLSDSGFYLCAWSGGELNQPQHFGDGTRLSIL.

This chain connects TRBV29-1 to TRBJ1-1; 7 bases map to TRBD1. Germline V gene lookup returns CDR1 SQVTM and CDR2 ANQGSEA. The CDR3 has 13 residues. CDR3 DNA sequence: TGCATCGCCCTTGGACAGGCGGTCACTGAAGCTTTCTTT. This gives the protein CIALGQAVTEAFF.